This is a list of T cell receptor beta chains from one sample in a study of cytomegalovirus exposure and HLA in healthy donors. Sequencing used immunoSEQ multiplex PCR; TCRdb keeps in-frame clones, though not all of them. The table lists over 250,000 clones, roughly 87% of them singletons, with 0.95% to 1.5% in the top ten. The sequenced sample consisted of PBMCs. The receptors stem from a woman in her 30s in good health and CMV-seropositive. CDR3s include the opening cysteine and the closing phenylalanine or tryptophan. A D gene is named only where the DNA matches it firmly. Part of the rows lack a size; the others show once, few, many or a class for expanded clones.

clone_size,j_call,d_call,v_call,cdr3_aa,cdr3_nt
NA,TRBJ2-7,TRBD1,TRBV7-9,CASSLVAGQGAREQYF,TGTGCCAGCAGCTTAGTTGCGGGACAGGGGGCTCGGGAGCAGTACTTC
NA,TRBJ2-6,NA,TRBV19,CATGPGGANVLTF,TGTGCCACCGGGCCGGGGGGGGCCAACGTCCTGACTTTC
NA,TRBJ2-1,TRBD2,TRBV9,CASSVMRLAAYNEQFF,TGTGCCAGCAGCGTAATGCGACTAGCGGCCTACAATGAGCAGTTCTTC
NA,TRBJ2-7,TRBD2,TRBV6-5,CASSLLGLGSYEQYF,TGTGCCAGCAGCCTTCTGGGACTAGGGTCCTACGAGCAGTACTTC
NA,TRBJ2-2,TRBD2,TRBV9,CASSFPRSGRDTGELFF,TGTGCCAGCAGCTTTCCCCGGAGCGGGAGAGACACCGGGGAGCTGTTTTTT
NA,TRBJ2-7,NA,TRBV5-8,CASSLSWVGDEQYF,TGTGCCAGCAGCTTGTCGTGGGTTGGGGACGAGCAGTACTTC
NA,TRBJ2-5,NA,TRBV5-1,CASSLVADGGETQYF,TGCGCCAGCAGCTTGGTAGCGGATGGGGGAGAGACCCAGTACTTC
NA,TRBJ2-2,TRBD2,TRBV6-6,CASSLIPGGVAGELFF,TGTGCCAGCAGTCTTATCCCGGGAGGGGTGGCCGGGGAGCTGTTTTTT
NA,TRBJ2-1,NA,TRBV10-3,CAIKENEQFF,TGTGCCATCAAAGAAAATGAGCAGTTCTTC
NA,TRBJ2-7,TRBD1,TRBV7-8,CASSLEGTGSYEQYF,TGTGCCAGCAGCTTAGAGGGGACAGGGTCTTACGAGCAGTACTTC
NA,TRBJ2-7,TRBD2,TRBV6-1,CASSLTSGNTYEQYF,TGTGCCAGCAGCCTGACTAGCGGGAACACCTACGAGCAGTACTTC
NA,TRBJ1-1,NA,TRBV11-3,CASSLRGIGMNTEAFF,TGTGCCAGCAGCTTACGGGGGATAGGCATGAACACTGAAGCTTTCTTT
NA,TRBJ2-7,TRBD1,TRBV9,CASSVGQPGEQYF,TGTGCCAGCAGCGTGGGACAGCCGGGGGAGCAGTACTTC
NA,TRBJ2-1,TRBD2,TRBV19,CASSIVAGDNEQFF,TGTGCCAGTAGTATAGTAGCGGGAGACAATGAGCAGTTCTTC
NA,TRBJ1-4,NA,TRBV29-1,CSVPYGANEKLFF,TGCAGCGTTCCCTACGGTGCTAATGAAAAACTGTTTTTT
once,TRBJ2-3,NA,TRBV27,CASSLVGTDTQYF,TGTGCCAGCAGTTTAGTAGGCACAGATACGCAGTATTTT
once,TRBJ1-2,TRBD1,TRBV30,CAWRELTGGPYGYTF,TGTGCCTGGAGGGAACTTACAGGGGGCCCCTATGGCTACACCTTC
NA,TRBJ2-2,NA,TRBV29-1,CSVELRTGELFF,TGCAGCGTTGAATTGCGCACCGGGGAGCTGTTTTTT
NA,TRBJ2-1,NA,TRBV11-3,CASSLTGEQFF,TGTGCCAGCAGCCTCACGGGGGAGCAGTTCTTC
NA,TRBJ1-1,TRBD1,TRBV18,CASSPQGADRTEAFF,TGTGCCAGCTCACCGCAGGGGGCGGATCGGACTGAAGCTTTCTTT
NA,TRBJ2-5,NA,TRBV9,CASNTGGRNQETQYF,TGTGCCAGCAATACCGGCGGCAGAAACCAAGAGACCCAGTACTTC
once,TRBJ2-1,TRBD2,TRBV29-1,CSVLGLAGVSYNEQFF,TGCAGCGTGTTGGGACTAGCGGGAGTTTCCTACAATGAGCAGTTCTTC
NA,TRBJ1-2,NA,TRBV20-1,CSAKEWGYTF,TGCAGCGCTAAGGAATGGGGCTACACCTTC
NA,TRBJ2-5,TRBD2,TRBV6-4,CASSASTSGSRETQYF,TGTGCCAGCAGTGCATCGACTAGCGGGAGTAGGGAGACCCAGTACTTC
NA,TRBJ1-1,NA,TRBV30,CAWSGQSPYDTEAFF,TGTGCCTGGAGTGGGCAGAGCCCGTATGACACTGAAGCTTTCTTT
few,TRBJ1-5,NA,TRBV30,CAWSVGGSQPQHF,TGTGCCTGGAGTGTGGGGGGAAGTCAGCCCCAGCATTTT
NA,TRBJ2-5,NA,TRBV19,CASSIMSGGETQYF,TGTGCCAGTAGTATAATGAGTGGGGGAGAGACCCAGTACTTC
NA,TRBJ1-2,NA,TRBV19,CASSIGHSNYGYTF,TGTGCCAGTAGTATAGGCCATTCTAACTATGGCTACACCTTC
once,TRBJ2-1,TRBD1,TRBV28,CASSWGDRAYNEQFF,TGTGCCAGCAGTTGGGGGGACAGGGCATACAATGAGCAGTTCTTC
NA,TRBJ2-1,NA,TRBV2,CASSGRSRNEQFF,TGTGCCAGCAGTGGGCGGTCGCGCAATGAGCAGTTCTTC
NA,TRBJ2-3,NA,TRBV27,CASSLVTSTDTQYF,TGTGCCAGCAGTTTGGTGACCAGCACAGATACGCAGTATTTT
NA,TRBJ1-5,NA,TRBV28,CASIRDFSNQPQHF,TGTGCCAGCATTCGGGATTTTAGCAATCAGCCCCAGCATTTT
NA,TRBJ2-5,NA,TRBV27,CASRPHLPSISGLMETQYF,TGTGCCAGCAGACCTCACCTACCATCGATTAGCGGCCTTATGGAGACCCAGTACTTC
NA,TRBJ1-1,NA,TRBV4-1,CASSQEGGNTEAFF,TGCGCCAGCAGCCAAGAAGGTGGGAACACTGAAGCTTTCTTT
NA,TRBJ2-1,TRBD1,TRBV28,CASNFRGRMGNEQFF,TGTGCCAGCAATTTCAGGGGGCGCATGGGCAATGAGCAGTTCTTC
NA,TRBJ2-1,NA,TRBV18,CASTEDSDNEQFF,TGTGCCAGCACGGAAGACAGCGACAATGAGCAGTTCTTC
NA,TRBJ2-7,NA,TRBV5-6,CASNVREGYEQYF,TGTGCCAGCAATGTCAGGGAAGGATACGAGCAGTACTTC
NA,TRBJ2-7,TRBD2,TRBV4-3,CASSPRRGLAGEQYF,TGCGCCAGCAGTCCAAGAAGGGGACTAGCCGGCGAGCAGTACTTC
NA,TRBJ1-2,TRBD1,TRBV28,CASSTTGVSYGYTF,TGTGCCAGCAGTACCACAGGGGTAAGCTATGGCTACACCTTC
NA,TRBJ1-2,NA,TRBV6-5,CASRNNPGNYGYTF,TGTGCCAGCAGGAACAACCCAGGGAACTATGGCTACACCTTC
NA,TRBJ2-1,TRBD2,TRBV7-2,CASSSSLAGVSIQFF,TGTGCCAGCAGCTCGTCCCTAGCGGGAGTATCGATCCAGTTCTTC
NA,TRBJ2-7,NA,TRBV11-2,CASSLAWEYEQYF,TGTGCCAGCAGCTTAGCTTGGGAATACGAGCAGTACTTC
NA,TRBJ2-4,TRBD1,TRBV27,CASSLLGQGKNIQYF,TGTGCCAGCAGTCTCCTCGGACAGGGAAAAAACATTCAGTACTTC
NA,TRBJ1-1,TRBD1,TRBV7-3,CASGQGVYTEAFF,TGTGCCAGCGGACAGGGGGTCTACACTGAAGCTTTCTTT
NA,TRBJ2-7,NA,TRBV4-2,CASSQEPVQRFSYEQYF,TGTGCCAGCAGCCAAGAGCCCGTCCAGCGCTTCTCCTACGAGCAGTACTTC
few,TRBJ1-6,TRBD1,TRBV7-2,CASSFYRGTDSPLHF,TGTGCCAGCAGCTTTTACAGGGGAACTGATTCACCCCTCCACTTT
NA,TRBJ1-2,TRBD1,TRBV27,CASSQSGGLANYGYTF,TGTGCCAGCAGCCAATCAGGGGGCTTAGCTAACTATGGCTACACCTTC
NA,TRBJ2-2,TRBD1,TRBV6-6,CASGDRATGELFF,TGTGCCAGCGGGGACAGGGCCACCGGGGAGCTGTTTTTT
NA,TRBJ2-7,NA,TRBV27,CASSLLGVGYEQYF,TGTGCCAGCAGTTTATTGGGGGTAGGCTACGAGCAGTACTTC
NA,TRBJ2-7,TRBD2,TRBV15,CATSWGRETEQYF,TGTGCCACCTCATGGGGGAGGGAGACAGAGCAGTACTTC
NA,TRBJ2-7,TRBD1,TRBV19,CASSTGQGIPYEQYF,TGTGCCAGTAGTACCGGACAGGGGATACCCTACGAGCAGTACTTC
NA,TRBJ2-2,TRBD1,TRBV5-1,CASSLHTGGTNTGELFF,TGCGCCAGCAGCTTGCACACAGGGGGTACCAACACCGGGGAGCTGTTTTTT
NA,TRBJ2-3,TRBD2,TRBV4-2,CASSQEQTSGVFTDTQYF,TGTGCCAGCAGCCAAGAACAGACTAGCGGGGTGTTCACAGATACGCAGTATTTT
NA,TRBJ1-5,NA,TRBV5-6,CASSLGTSNQPQHF,TGTGCCAGCAGCTTGGGAACCTCCAATCAGCCCCAGCATTTT
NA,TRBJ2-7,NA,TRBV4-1,CASSQVQGQGYEQYF,TGCGCCAGCAGCCAAGTCCAAGGTCAGGGGTACGAGCAGTACTTC
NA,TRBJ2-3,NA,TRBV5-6,CASSLGGPDTQYF,TGTGCCAGCAGCTTGGGGGGGCCAGATACGCAGTATTTT
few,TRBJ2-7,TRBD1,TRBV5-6,CASSFGGGQGPYEQYF,TGTGCCAGCAGCTTCGGAGGGGGACAGGGGCCCTACGAGCAGTACTTC
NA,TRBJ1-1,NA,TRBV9,CASSDPQGNTEAFF,TGTGCCAGCAGCGACCCCCAGGGGAACACTGAAGCTTTCTTT
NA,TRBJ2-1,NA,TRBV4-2,CASSQHSESLSYNEQFF,TGTGCCAGCAGCCAACACAGCGAGTCCTTGTCCTACAATGAGCAGTTCTTC